This T cell receptor beta chain was captured by sequencing in a study of molecular identifiers for immune sequencing clone quantification. This clonotype showed up many times. The CDR3 contains 16 residues. V lost 5 bases and J 7 bases, leaving 20 bases between the germline ends. CDR1 is SGHVS, CDR2 FQNEAQ, per germline. Both previously described methods and listed TCR primers were employed to make bulk TCR libraries. TCRdb recomputed calls from the PCR reads with MiXCR, one row per CDR3 protein. Here the sample spans around 100,000 distinct CDR3 sequences, 35% being singletons. V gene TRBV7-8 combines with J gene TRBJ1-4; D is unclear. The TCR sequence derives from a human donor in good health. Some libraries in this study had Jurkat cell RNA spiked in. The sample consisted of naive CD8+ T cells from blood, with Jurkat cell RNA spiked in. As for subset: FACS-sorted CD8+CD4-CCR7+CD45RA+ naive T cells. Here the CDR3 reads CASSPLAGSPGEKLFF. The CDR3, as DNA: TGTGCCAGCAGCCCCCTGGCGGGGTCCCCGGGTGAAAAACTGTTTTTT.